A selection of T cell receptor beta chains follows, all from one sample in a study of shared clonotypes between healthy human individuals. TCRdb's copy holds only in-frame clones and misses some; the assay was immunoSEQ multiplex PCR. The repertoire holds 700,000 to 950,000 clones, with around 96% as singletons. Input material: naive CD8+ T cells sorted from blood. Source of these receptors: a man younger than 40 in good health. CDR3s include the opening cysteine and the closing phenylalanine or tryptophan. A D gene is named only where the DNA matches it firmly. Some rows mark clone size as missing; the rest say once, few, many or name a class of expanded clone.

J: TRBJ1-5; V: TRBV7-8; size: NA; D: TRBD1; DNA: TGTGCCAGCAGCCCCCCCTACGGACAGGGGGGACCTCCCGATCAGCCCCAGCATTTT; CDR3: CASSPPYGQGGPPDQPQHF
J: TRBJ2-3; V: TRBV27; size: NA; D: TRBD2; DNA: TGTGCCAGCAGTTTATCCCAGCCGGGACTAGCGGGAGTTTTTGTTACAGATACGCAGTATTTT; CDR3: CASSLSQPGLAGVFVTDTQYF
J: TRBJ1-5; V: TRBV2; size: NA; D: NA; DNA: TGTGCCAGCAGTGAAACATGGGGGAATCATCAGCCCCAGCATTTT; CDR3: CASSETWGNHQPQHF
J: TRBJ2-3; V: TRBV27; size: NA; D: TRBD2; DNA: TGTGCCAGCAGTTTATTAGCGGGGAAGACAGATACGCAGTATTTT; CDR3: CASSLLAGKTDTQYF
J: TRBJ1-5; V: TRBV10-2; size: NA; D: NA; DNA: TGCGCCAGCTCAGGAGCATTATCACAGCCCCAGCATTTT; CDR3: CASSGALSQPQHF
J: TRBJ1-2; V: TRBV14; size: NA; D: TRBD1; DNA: TGTGCCAGCAGCCAAGAACCGCGCAGGGGGGATTATGGCTACACCTTC; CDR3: CASSQEPRRGDYGYTF
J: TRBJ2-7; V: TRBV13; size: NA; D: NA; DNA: TGTGCCAGCAGCCCACAGGGGGGGCCCCAAGTTCCCTACGAGCAGTACTTC; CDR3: CASSPQGGPQVPYEQYF
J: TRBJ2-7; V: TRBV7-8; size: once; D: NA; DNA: TGTGCCAGCAGAAAAACCGGTCCAGGGCGTCCTCTGCCTTACGAGCAGTACTTC; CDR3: CASRKTGPGRPLPYEQYF
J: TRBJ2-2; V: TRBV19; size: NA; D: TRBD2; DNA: TGTGCCAGTAGTATAGTCCCTAGCGGGTACACCGGGGAGCTGTTTTTT; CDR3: CASSIVPSGYTGELFF
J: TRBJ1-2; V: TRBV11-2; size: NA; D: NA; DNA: TGTGCCAGCAGCTTAGTGCCCGGGGGGGAAATCGACTATGGCTACACCTTC; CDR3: CASSLVPGGEIDYGYTF
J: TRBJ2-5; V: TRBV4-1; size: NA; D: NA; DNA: TGCGCCAGCAGCCAAGGGGTGTACCAAGAGACCCAGTACTTC; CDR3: CASSQGVYQETQYF
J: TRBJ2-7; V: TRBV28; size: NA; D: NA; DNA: TGTGCCAGCAGTTTATTGACCGGGAGAGAGGACCTGACCTACGAGCAGTACTTC; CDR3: CASSLLTGREDLTYEQYF
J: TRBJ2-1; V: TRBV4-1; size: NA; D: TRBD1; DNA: TGCGCCAGCAGCCAAGGGGTTCCGGGACAGGGGTACAATGAGCAGTTCTTC; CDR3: CASSQGVPGQGYNEQFF
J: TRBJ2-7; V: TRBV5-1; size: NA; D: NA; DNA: TGCGCCAGCAGCTCGGGAGTCAACGGTGGGTACGAGCAGTACTTC; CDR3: CASSSGVNGGYEQYF
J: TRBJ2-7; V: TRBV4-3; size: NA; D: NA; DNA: TGCGCCAGCAGCCAAGGGCAGAACTCCTACGAGCAGTACTTC; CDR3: CASSQGQNSYEQYF
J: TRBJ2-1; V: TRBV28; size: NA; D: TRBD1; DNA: TGTGCCAGCACCTTATCAGGGGGCTATGAGCAGTTCTTC; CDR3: CASTLSGGYEQFF
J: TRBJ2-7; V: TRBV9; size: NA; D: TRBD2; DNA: TGTGCCAGCAGCGTAGATGCGGGAGGTTCCTACGAGCAGTACTTC; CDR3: CASSVDAGGSYEQYF
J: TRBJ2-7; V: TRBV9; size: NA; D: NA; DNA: TGTGCCAGCAGCGCGGGGCTCGGGTACGAGCAGTACTTC; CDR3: CASSAGLGYEQYF
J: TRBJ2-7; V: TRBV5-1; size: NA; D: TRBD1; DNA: TGCGCCAGCAGCTTCACGACAGGGGGCTACGAGCAGTACTTC; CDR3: CASSFTTGGYEQYF
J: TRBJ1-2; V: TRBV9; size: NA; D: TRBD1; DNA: TGTGCCAGCAGCGTAGCATGGGACAGGGGCGACTATGGCTACACCTTC; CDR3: CASSVAWDRGDYGYTF
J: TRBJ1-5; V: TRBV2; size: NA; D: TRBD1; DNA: TGTGCCAGCAGTGAAAGAGACAGGGGATTGATTGGCAATCAGCCCCAGCATTTT; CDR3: CASSERDRGLIGNQPQHF
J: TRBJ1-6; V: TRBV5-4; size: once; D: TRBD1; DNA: TGTGCCAGCAGCTTGGATGGGGACAGGTATAATTCACCCCTCCACTTT; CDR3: CASSLDGDRYNSPLHF
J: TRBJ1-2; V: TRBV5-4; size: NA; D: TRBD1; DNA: TGTGCCAGCAGCTCCGGTTCTAGAGAGGGACAGTCGTTATATGGCTACACCTTC; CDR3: CASSSGSREGQSLYGYTF
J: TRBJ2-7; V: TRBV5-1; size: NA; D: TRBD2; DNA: TGCGCCAGCAGCAACATACTAGCGGCCCAGAGCCACGAGCAGTACTTC; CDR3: CASSNILAAQSHEQYF
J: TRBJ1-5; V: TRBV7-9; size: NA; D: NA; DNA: TGTGCCAGCAGCTTAGAGTCCGGGTACCAGCATTTT; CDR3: CASSLESGYQHF
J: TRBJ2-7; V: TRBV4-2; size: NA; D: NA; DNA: TGTGCCAGCAGCCAAGAACTAGGCAACTACGAGCAGTACTTC; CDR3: CASSQELGNYEQYF
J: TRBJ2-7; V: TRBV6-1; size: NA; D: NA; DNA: TGTGCCAGCCGGGACATTGGCTCCTACGAGCAGTACTTC; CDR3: CASRDIGSYEQYF
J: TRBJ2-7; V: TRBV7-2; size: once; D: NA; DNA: TGTGCCAGCAGCTTCGCACGGGGGAATTCCTACGAGCAGTACTTC; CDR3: CASSFARGNSYEQYF
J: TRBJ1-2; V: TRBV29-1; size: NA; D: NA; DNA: TGCAGCGCTCGGTCAGGGCAGGGAGGGTATGGCTACACCTTC; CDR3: CSARSGQGGYGYTF